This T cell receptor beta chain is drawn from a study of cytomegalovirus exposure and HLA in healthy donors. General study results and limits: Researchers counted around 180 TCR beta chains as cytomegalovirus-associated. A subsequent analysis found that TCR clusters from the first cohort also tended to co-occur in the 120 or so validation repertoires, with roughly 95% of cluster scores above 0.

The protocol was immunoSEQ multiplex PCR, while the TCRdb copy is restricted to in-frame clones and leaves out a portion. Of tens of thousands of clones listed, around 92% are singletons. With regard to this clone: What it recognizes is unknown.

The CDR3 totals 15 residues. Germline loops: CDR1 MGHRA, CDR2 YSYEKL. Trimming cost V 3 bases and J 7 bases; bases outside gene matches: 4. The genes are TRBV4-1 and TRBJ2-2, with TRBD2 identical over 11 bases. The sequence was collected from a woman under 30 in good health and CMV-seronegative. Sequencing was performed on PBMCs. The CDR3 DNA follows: TGCGCCAGCAGCCAGTCAGGACTAGCGGGCGGGGAGCTGTTTTTT. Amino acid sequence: CASSQSGLAGGELFF.